This TCR beta chain was recorded in a study of T cells in Graves' hyperthyroidism and ophthalmopathy. Findings and limits, study-wide: Most expanded thyroid clonotypes above 0.001 recurred in blood. Classification by a 13 V-J model distinguished ophthalmopathy from stable hyperthyroidism.

Newly diagnosed hyperthyroidism, duration under 2 months, in patients aged 18 to 65. Clinicians diagnosed patients from clinical symptoms, serum thyroxine and TRAb, thyroid ultrasound and orbital computed tomography. TCR beta CDR3 regions were amplified from RNA. Using the HTBI primer set, a first-round RT-PCR was run on the TCR CDR3. In TCRdb, the multiplex PCR reads were re-called with MiXCR into one record per CDR3 protein. The sample lists some 800,000 distinct CDR3 sequences, roughly 37% occurring once. With regard to this clonotype: Its antigen is as yet unknown.

The TCR was taken from a man aged 18 to 29 with Graves' hyperthyroidism. Sample: blood.

The CDR3 nucleotides read TGTGCCAGCAGCTCTCAACAGGGGGCCGGTTCACCCCTCCACTTT. Amino acid sequence: CASSSQQGAGSPLHF. The chain is built from TRBV7-8 and TRBJ1-6; TRBD1 aligns across 9 bases. The CDR3 covers 15 residues. Trimming at V came to 4 bases and at J to 9 bases, leaving 7 bases not matched to a gene. Germline V lookup: CDR1 SGHVS, CDR2 FQNEAQ.